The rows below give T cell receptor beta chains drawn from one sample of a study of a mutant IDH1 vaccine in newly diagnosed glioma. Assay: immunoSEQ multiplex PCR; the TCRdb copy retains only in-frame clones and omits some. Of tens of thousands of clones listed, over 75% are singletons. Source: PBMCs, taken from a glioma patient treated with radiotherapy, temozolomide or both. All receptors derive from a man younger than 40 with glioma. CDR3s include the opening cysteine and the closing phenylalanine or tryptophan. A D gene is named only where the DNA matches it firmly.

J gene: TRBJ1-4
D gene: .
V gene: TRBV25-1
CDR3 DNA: TGTGCCAGCGGGGACGTAAAACTGTTTTTT
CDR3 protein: CASGDVKLFF

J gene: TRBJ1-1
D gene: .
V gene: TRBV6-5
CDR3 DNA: TGTGCCCCCGAGGAGGGGTCATACTCGAACACTGAAGCTTTCTTT
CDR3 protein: CAPEEGSYSNTEAFF

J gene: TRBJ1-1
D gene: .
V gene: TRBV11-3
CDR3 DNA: TGTGCCAGCAGCTTCAACGGACAGACTGAAGCTTTCTTT
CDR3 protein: CASSFNGQTEAFF

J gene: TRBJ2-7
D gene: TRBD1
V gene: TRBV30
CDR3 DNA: TGTGCCTGGGGTCAGGGACAGGGAGACGAGCAGTACTTC
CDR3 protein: CAWGQGQGDEQYF

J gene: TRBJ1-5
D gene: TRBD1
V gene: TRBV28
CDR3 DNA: TGTGCCATCGGACAGGGAGGTCAGCCCCAGCATTTT
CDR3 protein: CAIGQGGQPQHF

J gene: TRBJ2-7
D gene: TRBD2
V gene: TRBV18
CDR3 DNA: TGTGCCAGCTCACCAGTGGCGGGAGTGGCCTACGAGCAGTACTTC
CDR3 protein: CASSPVAGVAYEQYF

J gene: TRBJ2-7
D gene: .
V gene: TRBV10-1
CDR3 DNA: TGCGCCAGCAGTGAGTCGAGGGGGGCCCTCTCCTACGAGCAGTACTTC
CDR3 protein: CASSESRGALSYEQYF

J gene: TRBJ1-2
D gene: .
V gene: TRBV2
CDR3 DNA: TGTGCCAGCAGTGGAGGGGACCGGCGATGGATCAACGGCTACACCTTC
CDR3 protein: CASSGGDRRWINGYTF

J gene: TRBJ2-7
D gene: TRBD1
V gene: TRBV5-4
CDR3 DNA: TGTGCCAGCAGCCCTCCCGGCACAGGGGGGTACGAGCAGTACTTC
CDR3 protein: CASSPPGTGGYEQYF

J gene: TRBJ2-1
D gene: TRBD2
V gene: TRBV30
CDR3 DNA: TGTGCCTGGAGTATCGGACTAGCGGACTACAATGAGCAGTTCTTC
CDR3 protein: CAWSIGLADYNEQFF

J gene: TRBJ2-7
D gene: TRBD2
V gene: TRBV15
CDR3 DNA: TGTGCCACCAGCAGAGACTGGGAGGGGAACTACGAGCAGTACTTC
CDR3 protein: CATSRDWEGNYEQYF